Here is one T cell receptor (beta chain) with its context. Its antigen is still unknown. RNA transcripts yielded amplified TCR beta CDR3 regions. Using the HTBI primer set, a first-round RT-PCR was run on the TCR CDR3. TCRdb re-analysed the multiplex PCR reads in MiXCR, keeping a single row per CDR3 protein. Of some 490,000 distinct CDR3 sequences listed, 15% to 20% are singletons. These data originate in a study of T cells in Graves' hyperthyroidism and ophthalmopathy. Study observations and caveats: Most thyroid clonotypes expanded above 0.001 were also detected in blood. Classification by a 13 V-J model distinguished ophthalmopathy from stable hyperthyroidism.

Trimming took 7 bases from V and 7 from J; bases not matched to a gene: 10. CDR1 is SGHTA and CDR2 is FQGTGA in the germline V gene. The CDR3 spans 14 residues. The sequenced material came from blood. This chain joins TRBV7-3 and TRBJ2-3, with 8 nucleotides matching TRBD2. The source of this sequence is a woman in her 30s with Graves' ophthalmopathy. The CDR3 DNA reads TGTGCCAGCACGAGGGGAGCGGGAGTCAATACGCAGTATTTT. This codes for CASTRGAGVNTQYF. The variable domain in full, with the rest retrieved from reference TRBV7-3 and TRBJ2-3, is GAGVSQTPSNKVTEKGKYVELRCDPISGHTALYWYRQSLGQGPEFLIYFQGTGAADDSGLPNDRFFAVRPEGSVSTLKIQRTERGDSAVYLCASTRGAGVNTQYFGPGTRLTVL.